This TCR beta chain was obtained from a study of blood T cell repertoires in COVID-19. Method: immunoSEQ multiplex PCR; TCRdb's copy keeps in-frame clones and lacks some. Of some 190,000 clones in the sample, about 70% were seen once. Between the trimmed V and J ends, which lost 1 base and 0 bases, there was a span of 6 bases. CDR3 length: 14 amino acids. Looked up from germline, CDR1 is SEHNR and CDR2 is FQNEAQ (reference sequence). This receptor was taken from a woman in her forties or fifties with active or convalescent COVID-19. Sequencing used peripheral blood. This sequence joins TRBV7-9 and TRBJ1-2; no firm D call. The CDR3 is CASSLVGANYGYTF. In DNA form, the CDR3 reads TGTGCCAGCAGCTTAGTGGGAGCTAACTATGGCTACACCTTC.